This entry is about one T cell receptor beta chain. The study profiled TCR beta VDJ and CDR3 using genomic DNA as template. TCRdb itself ran the reads through MiXCR, one entry per CDR3 protein. This sample has over 150,000 distinct CDR3 sequences, with around 63% found just once. These data are taken from a study of CD8+CD57+ T cells in acquired aplastic anemia. Patients sequenced had flow cytometry evidence of CD8+CD57+ cell expansion. Each patient had severe acquired aplastic anemia. At blood sampling, none of the patients had yet received therapy. The CDR3 sequence is 17 residues long. In germline, CDR1 is SEHNR, CDR2 FQNEAQ (reference sequence). The V segment lost 4 bases and the J segment 2 bases; nucleotides outside the gene matches: 10.

The sequence was collected from a human donor with aplastic anemia. The chain couples TRBV7-9 to TRBJ2-1; 8 bases line up with TRBD2. Material for sequencing was sorted CD4+, CD8+, or CD8+CD57+ T cells (not recorded which) from PBMCs. CDR3 protein: CASSSLGTSGPYNEQFF. In DNA form, the CDR3 reads TGTGCCAGCAGCTCCCTGGGAACTAGCGGCCCCTACAATGAGCAGTTCTTC.